At least ten counts were recorded for the clone carrying this T cell receptor (beta chain). The target antigen is unknown. These data are taken from a study of metastatic and nonmetastatic thyroid tumors. Study-wide context: Samples came from malignant and benign thyroid patients, and repertoires were compared across blood and tumor or nodule tissue.

Original methodology: A classifier for distant metastasis in papillary thyroid cancer was constructed using CDR3 differences observed across clinicopathological groups. TCRdb re-called clones via MiXCR from the PCR reads. For this entry, the V and J calls and clone size follow TCRdb and not the study's own pipeline. The repertoire holds tens of thousands of clones, with roughly a fifth as singletons. Study-wide results and caveats: According to reports, the diversity of TCR beta was significantly higher in malignant thyroid tumors than in benign nodules, and this held in both blood and tumor samples.

All patients were untreated before thyroid surgery. The V and J ends lost 0 bases and 0 bases respectively, with 15 bases between them. The CDR3 is made up of 18 amino acids. Germline V lookup: CDR1 LGHNA, CDR2 YSLEER. This receptor was taken from a female donor with papillary thyroid cancer or a benign thyroid nodule (not recorded which). Some clones in this sample may be carry-over from other donors' samples. The sequenced sample consisted of blood. The chain recombines TRBV4-3 with TRBJ2-1, with D unresolved. DNA of the CDR3: TGCGCCAGCAGCCAAGATCCACACAGTTTGAGCTCCTACAATGAGCAGTTCTTC. This translates into CASSQDPHSLSSYNEQFF.